This T cell receptor beta chain was found in a study of CD8 T cells in Susac syndrome. After extraction with the RNeasy kit, about 0.45 to 1 ug of the RNA was reverse transcribed using random hexamers. Using its own MiXCR run on the immunoSEQ multiplex PCR reads, TCRdb lists one record per CDR3 protein. The sample yields some 260,000 distinct CDR3 sequences, 70% to 90% seen once. The clonotype originates from a human donor with multiple sclerosis. The sequenced material came from CD8+ T cells from PBMCs.

CDR3 loop: CASSLARVANQPQHF. The CDR3 coding sequence is TGTGCCAGCAGTTTGGCCAGGGTGGCGAATCAGCCCCAGCATTTT. The gene calls are TRBV28 and TRBJ1-5, with a weak D call TRBD1 (5 bases). CDR1 is MDHEN, CDR2 SYDVKM, per germline. The CDR3 extends over 15 amino acids. V shed 3 bases and J shed 4 bases, with 13 bases lying between them.